Listed below are T cell receptor beta chains from one sample, sequenced in a study of cytomegalovirus exposure and HLA in healthy donors. The repertoire was sequenced with immunoSEQ multiplex PCR; TCRdb's copy has only in-frame clones and lacks some. The sample yields about 160,000 clones, 80% to 90% seen once. Specimen: PBMCs. These receptors all stem from a woman aged 18-30 years in good health and CMV-seronegative. The CDR3 runs from the conserved cysteine through the conserved F or W. A D gene is named only where the DNA matches it firmly. Clone size is given for some rows only: seen once, a few or many times, or a class if the clone is expanded.

TRBV30	TRBD1	TRBJ1-2	NA	TGTGCCTGGAATCCGGGACAGGGGCACTATGGCTACACCTTC	CAWNPGQGHYGYTF
TRBV18	TRBD1	TRBJ1-2	NA	TGTGCCAGCTCTCCCTCCGGGACAGGGTTCTATGGCTACACCTTC	CASSPSGTGFYGYTF
TRBV11-2	NA	TRBJ1-1	NA	TGTGCCAGCAGCTTAGGAGGAATGATAGAAGCTTTCTTT	CASSLGGMIEAFF
TRBV9	NA	TRBJ1-5	once	TGTGCCAGCAGCCGGACAGCTTATAGCAATCAGCCCCAGCATTTT	CASSRTAYSNQPQHF
TRBV19	NA	TRBJ2-1	NA	TGTGCCACCCGTCCCGGGATCAACTACAATGAGCAGTTCTTC	CATRPGINYNEQFF
TRBV18	NA	TRBJ1-1	NA	TGTGCCAGCTCACCTGGCCTGAACACTGAAGCTTTCTTT	CASSPGLNTEAFF
TRBV7-2	NA	TRBJ1-1	NA	TGTGCCAGCAGCTTAGGAGGGCGGGGGACGGCGGCTTTCTTT	CASSLGGRGTAAFF
TRBV15	NA	TRBJ1-2	NA	TGTGCCACCAGCAGAGATCCCTCTACCTATGGCTACACCTTC	CATSRDPSTYGYTF
TRBV29-1	TRBD1	TRBJ2-5	NA	TGCAGCGTTGGGAAAATCGACAGGGGTCAAGAGACCCAGTACTTC	CSVGKIDRGQETQYF
TRBV29-1	NA	TRBJ1-1	few	TGCAGCGTTGGGAGGGGACCTGAAGCTTTCTTT	CSVGRGPEAFF
TRBV7-8	NA	TRBJ2-3	NA	TGTGCCAGCAGCTCCACTCTGAGACACGGCACAGATACGCAGTATTTT	CASSSTLRHGTDTQYF
TRBV4-1	TRBD1	TRBJ1-1	NA	TGCGCCAGCAGCCAAGCGGACAGGGGGGGGGTTTGGGACACTGAAGCTTTCTTT	CASSQADRGGVWDTEAFF
TRBV6-6	NA	TRBJ2-2	NA	TGTGCCAGCAGTTCTCAATTTTGGGGCCTCACCGGGGAGCTGTTTTTT	CASSSQFWGLTGELFF
TRBV19	TRBD1	TRBJ2-7	few	TGTGCCAGTAGTATTGACAGGGAAGACGAGCAGTACTTC	CASSIDREDEQYF
TRBV7-5	NA	TRBJ1-2	NA	TGTGTCAGAAGTTCGGACAGGGTAGGCTATGGCTACACCTTC	CVRSSDRVGYGYTF
TRBV30	NA	TRBJ1-2	few	TGTGCCTGGAGTGCAGGGGCGTTCGCATACACCTTC	CAWSAGAFAYTF
TRBV6-1	NA	TRBJ1-3	NA	TGTGCCAGCAGTGCCGATACAGGCCACGGAAACACCATATATTTT	CASSADTGHGNTIYF
TRBV11-2	NA	TRBJ2-7	few	TGTGCCAGCAGCTTAGTATCCAGGGAAGGGCAGTACTTC	CASSLVSREGQYF
TRBV15	TRBD1	TRBJ1-2	once	TGTGCCACCAGTGACTGGACAGGGAACTATGGCTACACCTTC	CATSDWTGNYGYTF
TRBV7-9	TRBD2	TRBJ2-1	NA	TGTGCCAGCAGCTTAGCCGGACTAGCGGGCCCAGAGCAGTTCTTC	CASSLAGLAGPEQFF
TRBV18	NA	TRBJ1-2	NA	TGTGCCAGCTCGCCGGTCTCCAGGACAGAGACCTATGGCTACACCTTC	CASSPVSRTETYGYTF
TRBV7-8	NA	TRBJ2-1	NA	TGTGCCACCGTCTCACATCTCTCATACAATGAGCAGTTCTTC	CATVSHLSYNEQFF
TRBV7-9	TRBD2	TRBJ2-5	NA	TGTGCCAGCAGCTTACAACTAGCGGGGCAAGAGACCCAGTACTTC	CASSLQLAGQETQYF
TRBV7-2	TRBD1	TRBJ1-2	NA	TGTGCCAGCAGCTCCGACAGGGGATACTATGGCTACACCTTC	CASSSDRGYYGYTF
TRBV29-1	NA	TRBJ2-3	few	TGCAGCGTTGAGAGGAGCAGAGATCTCTATACGCAGTATTTT	CSVERSRDLYTQYF
TRBV27	TRBD1	TRBJ1-4	few	TGTGCCAGCAGTTTGACAGGGGAAAAACTGTTTTTT	CASSLTGEKLFF
TRBV6-1	TRBD2	TRBJ2-3	NA	TGTGCCAGCAGATTTGGCGGGGGGGCAGATACGCAGTATTTT	CASRFGGGADTQYF
TRBV21-1	NA	TRBJ2-3	once	TGTGCCAGCAGCACCGGACTAGCGGGAGGTGCGGATACGCAGTATTTT	CASSTGLAGGADTQYF
TRBV7-6	TRBD2	TRBJ2-2	few	TGTGCCAGCAGCTTAGTACGGCGGGAGGGCCTCAACACCGGGGAGCTGTTTTTT	CASSLVRREGLNTGELFF
TRBV7-2	NA	TRBJ1-2	NA	TGTGCCAGCAGCTTAGTTCCTAGCGGCTATGGCTACACCTTC	CASSLVPSGYGYTF
TRBV5-1	NA	TRBJ2-7	NA	TGCGCCAGCAGCTTGGCCGCTAGGGGTAACCACGAGCAGTACTTC	CASSLAARGNHEQYF
TRBV18	NA	TRBJ1-2	NA	TGTGCCAGCTCACCTCCGGGGATTAGAACTGGTTACACCTTC	CASSPPGIRTGYTF